This TCR beta chain was captured by sequencing in a study of blood T cell repertoires in COVID-19. Looking at the study overall: PBMCs, B-cell-depleted T cells, or T cells were the source of the cDNA or gDNA that made up the material.

The Seattle site enrolled patients during active infection and followed them longitudinally. Original analysis: Nucleated cell number was recorded as an estimate derived from reference gene primer amplification. Using immunoSEQ multiplex PCR, the repertoire was profiled, and TCRdb retains in-frame clones only, with some absent. V, J and clone size are taken as reported in that table, and D and trimming were inferred from the DNA itself. This sample has fewer than 250,000 clones, with roughly 91% found just once. Germline trimming cut 4 bases from V and 3 bases from J; bases unmatched to any gene: 4. This CDR3 is built from 16 residues. CDR1 and CDR2 (germline): MNHEY, SVGAGI.

The specimen was peripheral blood. The receptor was derived from a man in his thirties or forties with COVID-19, enrolled during active disease. J is TRBJ2-2 and V is TRBV6-5; 11 nucleotides align to TRBD2. CDR3 sequence (DNA): TGTGCCAGCAGTTTCACTAGCGGGGGCGACACCGGGGAGCTGTTTTTT. Protein product: CASSFTSGGDTGELFF.